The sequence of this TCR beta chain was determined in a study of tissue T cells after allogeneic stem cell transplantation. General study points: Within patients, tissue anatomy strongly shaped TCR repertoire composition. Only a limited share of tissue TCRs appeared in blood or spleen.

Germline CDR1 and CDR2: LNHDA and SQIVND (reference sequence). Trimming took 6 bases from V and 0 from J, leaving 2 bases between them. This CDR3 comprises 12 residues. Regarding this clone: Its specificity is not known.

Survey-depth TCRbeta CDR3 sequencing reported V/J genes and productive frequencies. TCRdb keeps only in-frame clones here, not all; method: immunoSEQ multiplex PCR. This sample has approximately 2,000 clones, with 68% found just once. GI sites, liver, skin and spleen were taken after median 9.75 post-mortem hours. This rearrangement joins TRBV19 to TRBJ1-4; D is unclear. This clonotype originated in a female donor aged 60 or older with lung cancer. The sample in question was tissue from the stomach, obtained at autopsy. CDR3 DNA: TGTGCCAGTAGCCCAACTAATGAAAAACTGTTTTTT. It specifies CASSPTNEKLFF.